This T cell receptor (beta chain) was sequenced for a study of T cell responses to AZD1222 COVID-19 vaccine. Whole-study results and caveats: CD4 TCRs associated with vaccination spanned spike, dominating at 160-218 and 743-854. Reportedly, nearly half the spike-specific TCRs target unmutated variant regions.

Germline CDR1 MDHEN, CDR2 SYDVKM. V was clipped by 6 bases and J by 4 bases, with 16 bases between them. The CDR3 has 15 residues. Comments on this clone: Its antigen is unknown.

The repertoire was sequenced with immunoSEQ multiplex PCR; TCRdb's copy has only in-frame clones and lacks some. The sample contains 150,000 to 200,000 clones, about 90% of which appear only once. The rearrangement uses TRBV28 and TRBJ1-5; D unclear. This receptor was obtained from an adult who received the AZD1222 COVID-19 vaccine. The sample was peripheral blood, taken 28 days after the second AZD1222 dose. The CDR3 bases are TGTGCCAGCAGCAGCAGGCGGTTCTTTAATCAGCCCCAGCATTTT. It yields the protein CASSSRRFFNQPQHF.